The rows below give T cell receptor beta chains drawn from one sample of a study of blood T cells in healthy people across ages. TCRdb recomputed calls from the 5' RACE reads with MiXCR, one row per CDR3 protein. The table has around 1,000,000 distinct CDR3 sequences, approximately 25% seen once; the top ten hold approximately 0.75%. These data were also reused for a study on T cells of mothers and their children.

The specimen was blood. Receptors were obtained from a girl under 10 years old in good health. The CDR3 runs from the conserved cysteine through the conserved F or W.

v_call	j_call	cdr3_aa
TRBV7-2	TRBJ2-1	CASSPRGREGRNEQFF
TRBV29-1	TRBJ2-5	CSAQRERGETQYF
TRBV7-2	TRBJ2-5	CASSLDPSGLEETQYF
TRBV11-2	TRBJ2-3	CASNPGTSGGRGTQYF
TRBV27	TRBJ1-1	CASSSMVNTEAFF
TRBV12-3/TRBV12-4	TRBJ2-4	CASTDSMENIQYF
TRBV27	TRBJ1-1	CASSLKDRGLNTEAFF
TRBV29-1	TRBJ2-7	CSACVGDYEQYF
TRBV14	TRBJ2-7	CASSLRPGGLEQYF
TRBV11-2	TRBJ2-5	CASSLLAGGDSDTQYF
TRBV10-2	TRBJ2-1	CASISGLAAYNEQFF
TRBV6-2/TRBV6-3	TRBJ2-4	CASRKPGHSQYF
TRBV9	TRBJ2-1	CASRSAGTGAGEQFF
TRBV20-1	TRBJ2-7	CSARGGSSPYEQYF
TRBV15	TRBJ2-7	CATSVTRRSAYEQYF
TRBV29-1	-	CSENRDNCNEQFF
TRBV27	TRBJ2-2	CASSLEGLGELFF
TRBV9	TRBJ2-7	CASSVGLGHEQYF
TRBV20-1	TRBJ2-7	CSARRDTGGPQYF
TRBV7-9	-	CASSPIPNEQFF
TRBV5-6	TRBJ2-2	CASSLVGRATGELFF
TRBV5-1	TRBJ2-1	CASSLSGEGDEQFF
TRBV4-2	TRBJ1-2	CASSQDAVLEGYGYTF
TRBV27	TRBJ2-3	CATQPGLVPADTQYF
TRBV7-3	TRBJ2-5	CASSFGTGETQYF
TRBV3-1	TRBJ2-1	CASRPLGGYNEQFF
TRBV6-5	TRBJ1-2	CASTPLRQATGGYTF
TRBV7-9	TRBJ1-3	CASEGLQRSNTIYF
TRBV27	TRBJ1-2	CASSTLIGGYTF
TRBV6-5	TRBJ2-5	CASSLGTGGKTQYF
TRBV4-1	TRBJ2-2	CASRKGLARDSAGELFF
TRBV6-2/TRBV6-3	TRBJ1-2	CASSQTGTNYGYTF
TRBV2	TRBJ2-5	CASTLVAGETQYF
TRBV24-1	TRBJ1-3	CATSDPTFGNTIYF
TRBV4-3	TRBJ1-5	CASSQDITGGQPQHF
TRBV6-2/TRBV6-3	TRBJ2-2	CASRTSGLTNTGELFF
TRBV20-1	TRBJ2-2	CSAMEQNTGELFF
TRBV12-5	TRBJ2-5	CASGLVLQGQFQETQYF
TRBV6-5	TRBJ1-4	CASSYPISRQTHEKLFF
TRBV7-2	-	CASSRKESEQYF
TRBV7-2	TRBJ2-1	CASSFETGTIMFF
TRBV20-1	TRBJ2-3	CSACLPISGTDTQYF
TRBV24-1	TRBJ2-5	CATSEPTSRETQYF
TRBV6-5	TRBJ2-7	CASSERTGYLLEQYF
TRBV6-2/TRBV6-3	TRBJ2-2	CATHSSAGELFF
TRBV29-1	TRBJ1-1	CSGRRATGDKAFF
TRBV5-1	TRBJ2-1	CASRVGGGPNNEQFF
TRBV15	TRBJ1-4	CATSNDRGGNEKLFF